This record looks at one T cell receptor (beta chain) sequence and its context. Its antigen remains unknown. The primer mix had 60 Vbeta and 13 Jbeta primers. Sequencing used immunoSEQ multiplex PCR; TCRdb keeps in-frame clones, though not all of them. The sample has 100,000 to 150,000 clones, about 85% seen once. This entry belongs to a study of cytomegalovirus exposure and HLA in healthy donors. Study context: From donors who were HLA-typed, an early data release held approximately 80 million unique TCRs. Study observations and caveats: Reportedly, TCR beta sequences accurately predicted HLA-A and HLA-B alleles in most subjects. Later analysis demonstrated an association between a missense DCLRE1C variant and TCR beta V- and J-gene trimming. What was likely a sequencing artifact was a cluster of highly shared sequence variants.

The CDR3 has 13 amino acids. Germline V gives CDR1 SNHLY, CDR2 FYNNEI. Trimming removed 11 bases from V and 4 bases from J, with 17 bases in between. The sequence was obtained from a boy between 10 and 17 years old in good health and CMV-seronegative. The chain uses TRBV2 and TRBJ1-2, with D perhaps matching TRBD1 (5 bases). Specimen: PBMCs. CDR3 DNA: TGTGCCGGCGGGACCTCAGGCGGCTATGGCTACACCTTC. The encoded protein is CAGGTSGGYGYTF.